Listed below are T cell receptor beta chains from one sample, sequenced in a study of blood T cell repertoires in COVID-19. Only in-frame clones appear in the TCRdb table, and some are missing; sequencing was by immunoSEQ multiplex PCR. The sample carries more than 200,000 clones, 88% recorded once. Sequencing was done on a sample of peripheral blood. The receptors derive from a man between 65 and 79 years old with acute or convalescent COVID-19. Each CDR3 is given with its conserved first and last residue. The D gene is left open where the match is weak. Size is omitted from some rows. Given values are once, few, many or a class for expanded clones.

>.|TRBJ2-3|.|TRBV29-1
TGCAGCGTTCCCGGGCGGGGCACAGATACGCAGTATTTT
CSVPGRGTDTQYF
>TRBD2|TRBJ2-5|.|TRBV5-5
TGTGCCAGCAGCCGTGTCACTGCGGGAGAAGAGACCCAGTACTTC
CASSRVTAGEETQYF
>TRBD2|TRBJ2-3|.|TRBV7-3
TGTGCCAGCAGCCCTAGGGCGGGAGGGTACACAGATACGCAGTATTTT
CASSPRAGGYTDTQYF
>TRBD1|TRBJ1-1|.|TRBV18
TGTGCCAGCTCACCGTCCCGGGACAGAAACTCAGAAGCTTTCTTT
CASSPSRDRNSEAFF
>TRBD2|TRBJ2-1|.|TRBV28
TGTGCCAGCAGCCCTTTGCGGGAGGGCCTCAATGAGCAGTTCTTC
CASSPLREGLNEQFF
>.|TRBJ1-4|once|TRBV19
TGTGCCAGTAGTATAGTGAGAAATGAAAAACTGTTTTTT
CASSIVRNEKLFF
>TRBD2|TRBJ2-3|few|TRBV19
TGTGCCAGTAGTATGGGGCTAGCGGGGACGTCTGGCACAGATACGCAGTATTTT
CASSMGLAGTSGTDTQYF
>TRBD2|TRBJ2-5|.|TRBV9
TGTGCCAGCAGCCCACGGGGATTACTAGCGGGAGGAACAGAGACCCAGTACTTC
CASSPRGLLAGGTETQYF
>.|TRBJ2-1|.|TRBV28
TGTGCCAGCAGCACCGCCGCTTCGGCGGTTAACTACAATGAGCAGTTCTTC
CASSTAASAVNYNEQFF
>TRBD2|TRBJ2-1|.|TRBV5-1
TGCGCCAGCAGCTTGGGCCCCTTCGGGACTAGCGGGAGGGCAAGGTACAATGAGCAGTTCTTC
CASSLGPFGTSGRARYNEQFF
>TRBD1|TRBJ2-2|.|TRBV14
TGTGCCAGCAGCCAAGGAACAGGGGCGTTTCCCGGGGAGCTGTTTTTT
CASSQGTGAFPGELFF
>.|TRBJ1-6|.|TRBV6-5
TGTGCCAGCAGTTTTAGGGGGTCACCCCTCCACTTT
CASSFRGSPLHF
>.|TRBJ1-2|.|TRBV6-2/TRBV6-3
TGTGCCAGCAGTTACTTCCCGGGGGGCTACACCTTC
CASSYFPGGYTF
>.|TRBJ2-7|few|TRBV6-5
TGTGCCAGCACCCGGGGGAACAAGGCCTACGAGCAGTACTTC
CASTRGNKAYEQYF
>.|TRBJ1-1|.|TRBV6-5
TGTGCCAGCAGTTACGCCGGCGGGGAGTCTGAAGCTTTCTTT
CASSYAGGESEAFF
>.|TRBJ1-3|once|TRBV28
TGTGCCAGCAGTTTAACAGGGTCTTCGGGAAACACCATATATTTT
CASSLTGSSGNTIYF
>.|TRBJ2-5|.|TRBV7-3
TGTGCCAGCAGCTCGGGGAAGGACCAGTACTTC
CASSSGKDQYF
>TRBD2|TRBJ2-2|.|TRBV15
TGTGCCACCAGCAGAGATATCCTGGGGACTAGTCGTACCGGGGAGCTGTTTTTT
CATSRDILGTSRTGELFF
>TRBD2|TRBJ2-3|once|TRBV7-2
TGTGCCAGCAGCTTACTAGCGGGGGTCCCAGATACGCAGTATTTT
CASSLLAGVPDTQYF
>.|TRBJ1-5|.|TRBV5-6
TGTGCCAGCAGCTTGGGCAGAGGTAATCAGCCCCAGCATTTT
CASSLGRGNQPQHF
>TRBD2|TRBJ2-5|once|TRBV7-3
TGTGCCAGCAGCCCGGGACTACAAGAGACCCAGTACTTC
CASSPGLQETQYF
>TRBD2|TRBJ2-2|.|TRBV2
TGTGCCAGCAGGTCCCTAGCGGGAGTAACCGGGGAGCTGTTTTTT
CASRSLAGVTGELFF